The 24 T cell receptor beta chains below come from one sample, sequenced in a study of neurological immune-mediated disorders (dated by TCRdb to about 2019). Preparation of the library involved 5' RACE. The sequencer was an Illumina HiSeq 2500. The public reads were reprocessed in TCRdb via fastp at Q25 and MiXCR, keeping in-frame beta chains. Each entry is one CDR3 protein sequence, shown with its most common DNA and genes. A total of about 52,000 distinct CDR3 sequences appear in this sample, around 3.5% of them only once. 6.5% of the sample goes to the ten largest clones. Sequencing input: PBMCs. These receptors originate from a man aged 55 to 70 with multiple sclerosis.

This clonotype showed up many times. The chain joins TRBV20-1 to TRBJ2-7, with TRBD2 matching over 11 bases. The V gene end was trimmed by 3 bases and the J gene end by 3 bases; junction bases not matched to a gene: 4. The CDR3 spans 14 residues. The V gene's germline CDR1 is DFQATT and CDR2 SNEGSKA (reference sequence). CDR3 sequence reads: CSARGLAGGYEQYF. CDR3 bases: TGCAGTGCTAGGGGGCTAGCGGGGGGCTACGAGCAGTACTTC.

The chain links TRBV5-1 to TRBJ2-7, with 10 positions matching TRBD1. The junction had 6 bases not matched to a gene; V was cut back by 6 bases and J by 3 bases. This CDR3 is built from 14 residues. Germline CDR1 and CDR2: SGHRS and YFSETQ. The CDR3 loop reads CASNPRDRGYEQYF. CDR3 DNA sequence: TGCGCCAGCAATCCCCGGGACAGGGGCTACGAGCAGTACTTC.

This clonotype has ten or more counts. The chain is built from TRBV7-2 and TRBJ2-4, with D hard to call. This CDR3 has 14 amino acids. Germline-derived CDR1 and CDR2 are SGHTA and FQGNSA. V lost 1 base and J lost 9, with 13 bases in between. This CDR3 reads CASSLEGLSAIQYF. CDR3 nucleotide sequence: TGTGCCAGCAGCTTAGAGGGCCTGTCGGCCATTCAGTACTTC. The whole variable domain, filled in from reference TRBV7-2 and TRBJ2-4, reads GAGVSQSPSNKVTEKGKDVELRCDPISGHTALYWYRQSLGQGLEFLIYFQGNSAPDKSGLPSDRFSAERTGGSVSTLTIQRTQQEDSAVYLCASSLEGLSAIQYFGAGTRLSVL.

The chain employs TRBV3-1 and TRBJ2-1; weak D call: TRBD2 (5 bases). V was clipped by 1 base and J by 4 bases, with 11 bases between them. The CDR3 is 15 amino acids. Germline V CDR1 and CDR2: LGHDT, YNNKEL (reference sequence). CDR3 coding DNA: TGTGCCAGCAGCCAAGGTACGGAGGTATACAATGAGCAGTTCTTC. Its protein product is CASSQGTEVYNEQFF.

This clonotype was detected ten times or more. This chain connects TRBV20-1 to TRBJ1-5; 8 nucleotides align to TRBD1. Germline loops: CDR1 DFQATT, CDR2 SNEGSKA (reference sequence). The CDR3 has 13 residues. V gave up 6 bases and J gave up 2 bases; unmatched junction bases: 3. The CDR3 protein is CSAMDRGNQPQHF. CDR3 in DNA: TGCAGTGCCATGGACAGGGGCAATCAGCCCCAGCATTTT.

The V and J genes are TRBV3-1 and TRBJ1-1; 11 bases map to TRBD1. The V and J ends lost 3 bases and 8 bases, in that order; junction bases with no gene match: 2. Germline CDR1 reads LGHDT; CDR2 reads YNNKEL (reference sequence). The CDR3 length is 13 residues. CDR3 DNA: TGTGCCAGCAGCCATTGGGACAGGGGGGAAGCTTTCTTT. It yields the protein CASSHWDRGEAFF.

This clonotype was detected many times. The chain recombines TRBV7-8 with TRBJ1-4; 9 positions match TRBD1. Looked up from germline, CDR1 is SGHVS and CDR2 is FQNEAQ. Trimming at V came to 4 bases and at J to 3 bases, leaving 15 bases not matched to a gene. The length of the CDR3 is 19 residues. CDR3: CASSSKRGQGSSANEKLFF. For the CDR3, the DNA is TGTGCCAGCAGCTCCAAAAGGGGACAGGGATCATCAGCTAATGAAAAACTGTTTTTT.

This clonotype was counted at least ten times. CDR3 amino acids: CASSPPSGELFF. The CDR3, as DNA: TGTGCCAGCTCACCACCTTCCGGGGAGCTGTTTTTT. This chain links TRBV18 with TRBJ2-2; D uncertain. This CDR3 contains 12 residues. Germline CDR1 KGHSH, CDR2 LQKENI. Trimming removed 0 bases at V and 6 bases at J, with 2 bases between.

This clonotype showed up many times. The chain carries TRBV7-9 and TRBJ2-5; D is unclear. The CDR3 contains 14 residues. The V end was cut by 1 base, the J end by 0 bases, with 6 bases between. CDR1 SEHNR and CDR2 FQNEAQ come from the germline V gene (reference sequence). This chain's CDR3 is CASSLGANQETQYF. The CDR3 nucleotides are TGTGCCAGCAGCTTAGGGGCGAACCAAGAGACCCAGTACTTC.

This clonotype was seen ten or more times. The chain joins TRBV6-5 to TRBJ2-7; possible D gene TRBD1, 6 bases. Germline CDR1 MNHEY, CDR2 SVGAGI. CDR3 length equals 17 residues. V was shortened by 6 bases and J by 1 base, with 22 bases between the two germline ends. The DNA of the CDR3 is TGTGCCAGCAGCCACGCAAAGCAGGGGCCGAAATCCTACGAGCAGTACTTC. It translates to CASSHAKQGPKSYEQYF.

This clonotype has at least ten counts. Possible read error: a much larger clone is one base away. The chain couples TRBV28 to TRBJ1-5; D might be TRBD1 (5 bases). There are 15 residues in the CDR3. Germline V CDR1 and CDR2: MDHEN, SYDVKM. The CDR3 DNA follows: TGTGCCAGCAGTTTAAAGGGGCCCTTCAATCAGCCCCAGAATTTT. This translates into CASSLKGPFNQPQNF.

Only a few counts were recorded for this clonotype. V gene TRBV5-1 combines with J gene TRBJ1-2; D is undetermined. CDR1 SGHRS and CDR2 YFSETQ come from the germline V gene. Trimming took 0 bases from V and 1 from J, leaving 7 bases between them. The CDR3 is 14 residues long. CDR3 sequence reads: CASSLADFNYGYTF. The CDR3 DNA sequence: TGCGCCAGCAGCTTGGCAGACTTTAACTATGGCTACACCTTC. The entire variable domain, with the rest obtained from reference TRBV5-1 and TRBJ1-2, is as follows: KAGVTQTPRYLIKTRGQQVTLSCSPISGHRSVSWYQQTPGQGLQFLFEYFSETQRNKGNFPGRFSGRQFSNSRSEMNVSTLELGDSALYLCASSLADFNYGYTFGSGTRLTVV.

The sample holds many counts of this clonotype. V and J are TRBV20-1 and TRBJ1-3; 9 nucleotides line up with TRBD1. Per the germline V gene, CDR1 is DFQATT and CDR2 is SNEGSKA (reference sequence). CDR3 size: 14 residues. The V gene end was trimmed by 6 bases and the J gene end by 0 bases; junction bases not matched to a gene: 3. CDR3: CSAWTGASGNTIYF. CDR3 sequence (DNA): TGCAGTGCATGGACAGGGGCCTCTGGAAACACCATATATTTT.

V and J are TRBV20-1 and TRBJ2-7; D unresolved. CDR1 DFQATT and CDR2 SNEGSKA come from the germline V gene (reference sequence). The CDR3 extends over 12 amino acids. Trimming shortened V by 2 bases and J by 2 bases, and 7 bases separated the two germline ends. Here the CDR3 reads CSARPDPYEQYF. The CDR3 nucleotides are TGCAGTGCTAGACCCGATCCCTACGAGCAGTACTTC.

The table lists this clonotype with many counts. V usage is TRBV5-6 and J usage is TRBJ2-5; 9 nucleotides align to TRBD2. Germline values: CDR1 SGHDT, CDR2 YYEEEE. The CDR3 has 16 residues. J lost 4 bases, V lost 1 base, and 8 bases had no gene match. Written as DNA, the CDR3 is TGTGCCAGCAGCTTGTTAGCGGGGGAGCCCGTAGAGACCCAGTACTTC. Residues: CASSLLAGEPVETQYF.

On this clonotype: A junction end diverges from the germline sequence, so it may reflect a read error. The V gene is TRBV18, the J gene TRBJ2-5; no definite D call. The CDR3 sequence is 12 residues long. The germline V gene encodes CDR1 KGHSH and CDR2 LQKENI. DNA for the CDR3: TGTGACAGCTCAACTGGTCAAGAGACCCAGTACTTC. Translation: CDSSTGQETQYF.

This clonotype was observed at least ten times. This chain connects TRBV5-1 to TRBJ1-6; D perhaps matches TRBD1 (5 bases). Trimming removed 4 bases at V and 7 bases at J, with 12 bases between. This CDR3 has 14 amino acids. Per the germline V gene, CDR1 is SGHRS and CDR2 is YFSETQ. The CDR3 loop is CASSAGGANSPLHF. In DNA, the CDR3 is TGCGCCAGCAGCGCGGGGGGTGCCAATTCACCCCTCCACTTT.

This clonotype was picked up many times. The chain recombines TRBV5-6 with TRBJ1-1; D not certain. The CDR3 has 15 amino acids. Trimming took 4 bases from V and 0 from J, leaving 13 bases between them. The germline CDR1 and CDR2 sequences are SGHDT and YYEEEE. The CDR3, as DNA: TGTGCCAGCAGCCGCCGACTTAACATGAACACTGAAGCTTTCTTT. Residues: CASSRRLNMNTEAFF.

This clonotype was counted a few times. The J gene is TRBJ2-3, the V gene TRBV20-1, with 15 bases identical to TRBD2. V lost 4 bases to trimming and J lost 2 bases; unmatched junction nucleotides: 13. Germline values: CDR1 DFQATT, CDR2 SNEGSKA (reference sequence). CDR3 length: 19 residues. The CDR3 DNA follows: TGCAGTGCTAAATCGGGACTAGCGGGGGGAACGATAAACACAGATACGCAGTATTTT. Translating gives CSAKSGLAGGTINTDTQYF.

This clonotype has at least ten counts. The chain carries TRBV3-1 and TRBJ2-7; D call uncertain. The ends were cut back, 1 base at V and 3 bases at J, with 4 bases in the middle. The CDR3 is 12 residues long. CDR1 LGHDT and CDR2 YNNKEL come from the germline V gene (reference sequence). In DNA form, the CDR3 reads TGTGCCAGCAGCCAAGCCTTCTACGAGCAGTACTTC. Protein: CASSQAFYEQYF.

The sample holds many counts of this clonotype. The chain is built from TRBV30 and TRBJ2-1; 9 bases match TRBD1. Germline values: CDR1 GTSNPN, CDR2 SVGIG (reference sequence). The junction had 14 bases not matched to a gene; V was cut back by 5 bases and J by 6 bases. The CDR3 extends over 16 amino acids. The CDR3: CAWARDRDWSSNEQFF. CDR3 nucleotide sequence: TGTGCCTGGGCCCGGGACAGGGATTGGAGTAGCAATGAGCAGTTCTTC.

In this sample, this clonotype turned up many times. This chain uses TRBV6-1 with TRBJ1-1; no firm D call. Per germline, CDR1 MNHNS and CDR2 SASEGT. The ends were cut back, 4 bases at V and 4 bases at J, with 7 bases in the middle. The CDR3 has 12 amino acids. CDR3 loop: CASSVPFTEAFF. The CDR3 DNA follows: TGTGCCAGCAGTGTCCCCTTCACTGAAGCTTTCTTT.

This clonotype was seen repeatedly, ten times or more. V gene TRBV29-1 combines with J gene TRBJ1-1; weak D call: TRBD1 (6 bases). Germline lookup yields CDR1 SQVTM and CDR2 ANQGSEA. V dropped 4 bases and J dropped 7 bases, with 10 bases sitting between them. CDR3 length: 11 residues. The CDR3 reads CSVVGGLEAFF. In DNA, the CDR3 is TGCAGCGTTGTCGGGGGGCTTGAAGCTTTCTTT. Using reference TRBV29-1 and TRBJ1-1 for the parts outside the CDR3, the full variable domain is SAVISQKPSRDICQRGTSLTIQCQVDSQVTMMFWYRQQPGQSLTLIATANQGSEATYESGFVIDKFPISRPNLTFSTLTVSNMSPEDSSIYLCSVVGGLEAFFGQGTRLTVV.

In this sample, this clonotype turned up many times. The chain employs TRBV3-1 and TRBJ2-5; TRBD1 or TRBD2 may be the D gene (5 bases each). CDR3 length: 15 residues. With 4 bases removed from V and 3 bases from J, the gap between germline ends came to 15 bases. Germline values: CDR1 LGHDT, CDR2 YNNKEL (reference sequence). The CDR3 reads CASSPTKGREETQYF. In DNA form, the CDR3 reads TGTGCCAGCAGCCCCACCAAGGGGCGGGAAGAGACCCAGTACTTC.